What follows are 25 T cell receptor beta chains derived from one specimen sequenced in a study of T cells in Graves' hyperthyroidism and ophthalmopathy. Researchers amplified the TCR beta CDR3 regions from RNA transcripts. TCR CDR3 regions were first amplified by RT-PCR with HTBI primers. MiXCR was run by TCRdb on the multiplex PCR reads, yielding one entry per CDR3 protein. The data contain 700,000 or so distinct CDR3 sequences, 16% of them seen just once; the ten biggest clones take up over 7.5%. Sequenced input: blood. These receptors were collected from a young man with Graves' hyperthyroidism.

This clonotype was counted at least ten times. The chain joins TRBV12-3 or TRBV12-4 to TRBJ2-2; TRBD2 aligns across 10 bases. The junction had 13 bases not matched to a gene; V was cut back by 6 bases and J by 9 bases. The CDR3 covers 16 residues. CDR3 sequence (DNA): TGTGCCAGCAGCCAGCTAGCGGGAGTAAATTCTTGGGAGCTGTTTTTT. Its translation: CASSQLAGVNSWELFF.

Only a few counts were recorded for this clonotype. The genes are TRBV6-2 or TRBV6-3 and TRBJ2-7; D is unclear. The V and J ends lost 6 bases and 3 bases respectively, with 9 bases between them. CDR1 MNHEY and CDR2 SVGEGT come from the germline V gene. This CDR3 is 12 amino acids long. CDR3 protein: CASRNGDYEQYF. CDR3 in DNA: TGTGCCAGCAGGAATGGAGACTACGAGCAGTACTTC.

The V gene is TRBV28, the J gene TRBJ2-7, with D perhaps TRBD1 or TRBD2 (5 bases each). V gave up 6 bases and J gave up 3 bases, with 12 bases separating them. Looked up from germline, CDR1 is MDHEN and CDR2 is SYDVKM. The CDR3 runs to 13 residues. This chain's CDR3 is CASSFWGNYEQYF. In nucleotides, the CDR3 is TGTGCCAGCAGCTTCTGGGGGAACTACGAGCAGTACTTC.

This clonotype has only a few counts. The chain uses TRBV10-3 and TRBJ2-1; TRBD1 or TRBD2 may be the D gene (5 bases each). Trimming removed 10 bases from V and 7 bases from J, with 11 bases in between. The CDR3 runs 11 residues. CDR1 and CDR2 (germline): ENHRY, SYGVKD. Here the CDR3 reads CATDGGNEQFF. The CDR3 bases are TGTGCCACCGATGGGGGTAATGAGCAGTTCTTC.

This clonotype showed up many times. This chain connects TRBV2 to TRBJ1-1; D unresolved. This CDR3 is built from 12 residues. Germline CDR1 SNHLY, CDR2 FYNNEI. V was pared by 4 bases and J by 6 bases, with 9 bases between. The CDR3 coding sequence is TGTGCCAGCAGTGGAGGCCGTCCTGAAGCTTTCTTT. Its protein product is CASSGGRPEAFF.

This clonotype was observed many times. The chain couples TRBV24-1 to TRBJ2-7; D tentatively fits TRBD1 or TRBD2 (5 bases each). The germline V gene encodes CDR1 KGHDR and CDR2 SFDVKD. V was trimmed by 4 bases and J by 3 bases, leaving 15 bases between them. This CDR3 has 15 amino acids. The CDR3 is CATSDPRDGNYEQYF. The CDR3 bases are TGTGCCACCAGTGACCCCCGGGACGGGAACTACGAGCAGTACTTC.

This clonotype was recorded at least ten times. V is TRBV20-1 and J is TRBJ2-7, with 8 bases that match TRBD1. The CDR3 runs 15 residues. The trim removed 6 bases at V and 4 bases at J, leaving 14 bases unmatched. The germline gives CDR1 DFQATT, CDR2 SNEGSKA (reference sequence). This chain's CDR3 is CSARGTNYRGYEQYF. The CDR3, as DNA: TGCAGTGCCCGCGGGACAAACTACAGGGGGTACGAGCAGTACTTC.

This clonotype was seen repeatedly, ten times or more. This chain connects TRBV28 to TRBJ2-3, with no clear D. The CDR3 spans 13 residues. Trimming removed 6 bases from V and 0 bases from J, with 7 bases in between. Germline-derived CDR1 and CDR2 are MDHEN and SYDVKM. CDR3 coding DNA: TGTGCCAGCAGCAACCCTAGCACAGATACGCAGTATTTT. This gives the protein CASSNPSTDTQYF.

The chain couples TRBV20-1 to TRBJ2-1, with a tentative D call TRBD1 (6 bases). With 0 bases removed from V and 8 bases from J, the gap between germline ends came to 17 bases. The germline V gene encodes CDR1 DFQATT and CDR2 SNEGSKA (reference sequence). The CDR3 covers 15 residues. CDR3 in amino acids: CSARDSAGAGDEQFF. CDR3 nucleotide sequence: TGCAGTGCTAGAGATTCGGCAGGGGCAGGAGATGAGCAGTTCTTC.

This clonotype was recorded at least ten times. J is TRBJ2-5 and V is TRBV29-1; perhaps TRBD2 as D (7 bases). Germline V lookup: CDR1 SQVTM, CDR2 ANQGSEA. The CDR3 runs 16 residues. V lost 3 bases and J 7 bases, leaving 24 bases between the germline ends. Here the CDR3 reads CSVDPVSRGGFGTQYF. The CDR3 DNA is TGCAGCGTTGACCCGGTGTCCAGGGGAGGGTTCGGGACCCAGTACTTC.

The rearrangement links TRBV20-1 to TRBJ2-3, with a tentative D call TRBD2 (6 bases). The germline V and J ends were trimmed by 4 bases and 2 bases, with 13 bases remaining between them. The germline V gene encodes CDR1 DFQATT and CDR2 SNEGSKA (reference sequence). This CDR3 has 14 amino acids. The CDR3 sequence is CSAIRDWLTDTQYF. The CDR3 nucleotides read TGCAGTGCTATCCGGGACTGGCTCACAGATACGCAGTATTTT.

At least ten counts were recorded for this clonotype. V and J are TRBV7-8 and TRBJ2-7; D unresolved. The V gene lost 4 bases and the J gene lost 4 bases, with 14 bases spanning the gap. The CDR3 has 14 residues. Germline V lookup: CDR1 SGHVS, CDR2 FQNEAQ. The CDR3 DNA reads TGTGCCAGCAGCTCCCTGGGCAAGAAGTACGAGCAGTACTTC. This encodes CASSSLGKKYEQYF.

At least ten counts were recorded for this clonotype. The chain uses TRBV18 and TRBJ2-4, with TRBD1 as a possible D gene (6 bases). CDR1 and CDR2 from the germline V gene are KGHSH and LQKENI. The V end was cut by 3 bases, the J end by 6 bases, with 15 bases between. There are 15 residues in the CDR3. CDR3 sequence reads: CASSPRTEFGNIQYF. In DNA, the CDR3 is TGTGCCAGCTCACCGCGGACAGAGTTTGGAAACATTCAGTACTTC.

This clonotype was recorded a few times. This sequence joins TRBV9 and TRBJ2-3; D is ambiguous. CDR1 is SGDLS, CDR2 YYNGEE, per germline. Between the trimmed V and J ends, which lost 0 bases and 0 bases, there was a span of 14 bases. The CDR3 consists of 17 residues. CDR3 nucleotide sequence: TGTGCCAGCAGCGTAGGGCTTAGCAGAGGAAGCACAGATACGCAGTATTTT. Translating gives CASSVGLSRGSTDTQYF.

This sequence joins TRBV2 and TRBJ1-4; no definite D call. Germline loops: CDR1 SNHLY, CDR2 FYNNEI. V gave up 6 bases and J gave up 2 bases, with 13 bases separating them. The CDR3 loop spans 15 amino acids. CDR3 protein: CASSPFKETNEKLFF. The CDR3 DNA is TGTGCCAGCAGCCCTTTTAAAGAGACTAATGAAAAACTGTTTTTT.

There are a few counts of this clonotype. This rearrangement joins TRBV9 to TRBJ2-3; TRBD1 might be the D (6 bases). Per germline, CDR1 SGDLS and CDR2 YYNGEE. V was cut by 3 bases and J by 4 bases, with 12 bases left in between. This CDR3 comprises 14 residues. The CDR3 loop reads CASSGLTGSDTQYF. In DNA, the CDR3 is TGTGCCAGCAGCGGCCTCACAGGGTCAGATACGCAGTATTTT.

A word on this clonotype: This sequence may be a read error, since a much larger clone differs from it by one base. The chain employs TRBV6-1 and TRBJ2-7; 10 bases line up with TRBD2. The V segment lost 7 bases and the J segment 8 bases; nucleotides outside the gene matches: 14. Germline CDR1 and CDR2: MNHNS and SASEGT. The CDR3 is 15 amino acids. CDR3 bases: TGTGCCAGCAAGAGACCGGGACTAGCGACGAACAAGCAGTACTTC. The encoded protein is CASKRPGLATNKQYF.

Ten or more counts support this clonotype. V and J are TRBV6-1 and TRBJ2-1, with 8 bases that match TRBD2. The germline CDR1 and CDR2 sequences are MNHNS and SASEGT. The CDR3 loop spans 16 amino acids. Trimming removed 6 bases from V and 2 bases from J; junction bases left unmatched: 9. The CDR3 loop is CASSRPLAGPYNEQFF. The CDR3 nucleotides are TGTGCCAGCAGCCGTCCCCTAGCGGGTCCCTACAATGAGCAGTTCTTC.

This clonotype has ten or more counts. This chain uses TRBV28 with TRBJ1-1; D unresolved. Germline CDR1 MDHEN, CDR2 SYDVKM. The V end lost 8 bases, the J end lost 4 bases, and 11 bases lay between the germline ends. The CDR3 sequence is 12 residues long. CDR3 bases: TGTGCCAGCTCTCGAATACGCACTGAAGCTTTCTTT. It is translated as CASSRIRTEAFF.

This clonotype came up many times. V gene TRBV6-2 or TRBV6-3 combines with J gene TRBJ2-1; 11 nucleotides align to TRBD2. Germline-derived CDR1 and CDR2 are MNHEY and SVGEGT. The length of the CDR3 is 15 residues. Trimming removed 5 bases from V and 4 bases from J; junction bases left unmatched: 4. CDR3 DNA sequence: TGTGCCAGCAGTCAAAGACTAGCGGGATACAATGAGCAGTTCTTC. Amino acid sequence: CASSQRLAGYNEQFF.

The CDR3 protein is CASQRSGSIVTQYF. The DNA of the CDR3 is TGTGCCAGCCAGCGGAGCGGGAGTATCGTGACCCAGTACTTC. The genes are TRBV6-1 and TRBJ2-5, with TRBD2 matching over 8 bases. The CDR3 is 14 residues long. The germline CDR1 and CDR2 sequences are MNHNS and SASEGT. Trimming took 8 bases from V and 7 from J; bases not matched to a gene: 12.

J is TRBJ1-4 and V is TRBV25-1, with 8 positions matching TRBD1. The CDR3 length is 16 residues. V lost 2 bases, J lost 5 bases, and 7 bases stayed unmatched. Germline V CDR1 and CDR2: MGHDK, SYGVNS. CDR3 in DNA: TGTGCCAGCAGTGAAGCTGGACAGGGTTCGAATGAAAAACTGTTTTTT. This translates into CASSEAGQGSNEKLFF.

This clonotype has a count of ten or more. This chain connects TRBV29-1 to TRBJ1-1; D uncertain. CDR3 length: 13 residues. Germline lookup yields CDR1 SQVTM and CDR2 ANQGSEA. The V end lost 3 bases, the J end lost 1 base, and 9 bases lay between the germline ends. The CDR3 bases are TGCAGCGTTGAGAGGGATCCGAACACTGAAGCTTTCTTT. Amino acids: CSVERDPNTEAFF. Full variable domain (rest looked up from reference TRBV29-1 and TRBJ1-1): SAVISQKPSRDICQRGTSLTIQCQVDSQVTMMFWYRQQPGQSLTLIATANQGSEATYESGFVIDKFPISRPNLTFSTLTVSNMSPEDSSIYLCSVERDPNTEAFFGQGTRLTVV.

CDR3 protein: CASSLNVLTF. For the CDR3, the DNA is TGTGCCAGCAGCCTTAACGTCCTGACTTTC. This chain uses TRBV5-8 with TRBJ2-6; the D is unclear. The CDR3 runs 10 residues. V lost 4 bases to trimming and J lost 10 bases, with 3 bases between them. CDR1 SGHTS and CDR2 YDEGEE come from the germline V gene.

This clonotype appeared many times. This sequence joins TRBV30 and TRBJ2-3; 8 bases are a match to TRBD2. Unmatched junction bases numbered 8, after V lost 1 base and J lost 5 bases. This CDR3 has 15 amino acids. Germline lookup yields CDR1 GTSNPN and CDR2 SVGIG (reference sequence). As DNA, the CDR3 is TGTGCCTGGAGTGGAAGTAGCGGGACACAAGATACGCAGTATTTT. Protein sequence: CAWSGSSGTQDTQYF.